A single sample is the source of the 2 T cell receptor beta chains below, sequenced in a study of CD8+ T cells in alopecia areata. RNA extraction and reverse transcription yielded cDNA as sequencing template. Clones were sequenced by immunoSEQ multiplex PCR, and TCRdb holds only the in-frame ones, with some missing. The table includes approximately 89,000 clones, 40% to 45% detected once. The sample comprised CD4+ T cells sorted from blood. The receptors stem from a human donor with alopecia areata.

The chain employs TRBV13 and TRBJ1-2; tentative D call: TRBD1 (6 bases). The germline V gene encodes CDR1 PRHDT and CDR2 FYEKMQ (reference sequence). V was shortened by 3 bases and J by 3 bases, with 14 bases between the two germline ends. The CDR3 runs to 15 residues. The CDR3 region has the DNA TGTGCCAGCAGCTTTGGACAGCCACGGGACTATGGCTACACCTTC. Its translation: CASSFGQPRDYGYTF. Complete variable domain (other parts from reference TRBV13 and TRBJ1-2): AAGVIQSPRHLIKEKRETATLKCYPIPRHDTVYWYQQGPGQDPQFLISFYEKMQSDKGSIPDRFSAQQFSDYHSELNMSSLELGDSALYFCASSFGQPRDYGYTFGSGTRLTVV.

This clone was counted only a few times. This chain connects TRBV29-1 to TRBJ2-3, with a possible D match to TRBD2 (6 bases). Germline V gives CDR1 SQVTM, CDR2 ANQGSEA. The CDR3 spans 14 residues. V shed 6 bases and J shed 4 bases, with 17 bases lying between them. The CDR3 DNA follows: TGCAGCGTCGAGAGTGGCAGGGAGGCAGATACGCAGTATTTT. This codes for CSVESGREADTQYF.